The sequence of this T cell receptor (beta chain) was determined in a study of blood T cell repertoires in COVID-19. Whole-study context: The cDNA or gDNA used as material had been derived from T cells, B-cell-depleted T cells, or PBMCs.

Someone with COVID-19 had been met by exposed participants within 2 weeks before study entry. Profiling relied on immunoSEQ multiplex PCR, and the TCRdb table lists in-frame clones only, not all of them. The sample includes 330,000 or so clones, roughly 90% of them seen just once. The V gene's germline CDR1 is SGHDT and CDR2 YYEEEE. Trimming removed 2 bases at V and 0 bases at J, with 9 bases between. The CDR3 totals 15 residues. V gene TRBV5-6 combines with J gene TRBJ1-3, with TRBD1 as a possible D gene (6 bases). The sequencing sample was made of PBMCs or T cells enriched from blood (not recorded which). The TCR originated in a woman aged 25 to 39 who had been exposed to COVID-19. In nucleotides, the CDR3 is TGTGCCAGCAGCTTAGGCAGGGGCTCTGGAAACACCATATATTTT. Its protein product is CASSLGRGSGNTIYF.